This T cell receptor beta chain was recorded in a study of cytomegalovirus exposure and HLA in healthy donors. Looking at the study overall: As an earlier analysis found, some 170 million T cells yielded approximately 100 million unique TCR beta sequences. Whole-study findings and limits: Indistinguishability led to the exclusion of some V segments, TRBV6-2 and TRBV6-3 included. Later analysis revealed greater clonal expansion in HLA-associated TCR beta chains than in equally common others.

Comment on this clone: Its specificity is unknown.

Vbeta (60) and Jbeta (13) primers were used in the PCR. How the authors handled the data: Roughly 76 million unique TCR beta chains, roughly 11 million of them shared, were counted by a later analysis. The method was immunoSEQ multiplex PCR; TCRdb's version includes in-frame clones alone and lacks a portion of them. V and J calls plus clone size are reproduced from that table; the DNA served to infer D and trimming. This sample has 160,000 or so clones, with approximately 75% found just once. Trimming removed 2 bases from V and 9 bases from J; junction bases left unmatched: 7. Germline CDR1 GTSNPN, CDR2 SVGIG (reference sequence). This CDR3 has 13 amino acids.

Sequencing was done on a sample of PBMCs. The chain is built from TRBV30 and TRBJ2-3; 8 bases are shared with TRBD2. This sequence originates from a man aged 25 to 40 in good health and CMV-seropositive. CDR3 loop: CAWSLGGGTTQYF. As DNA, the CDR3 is TGTGCCTGGAGTCTGGGCGGGGGGACGACGCAGTATTTT.